Listed below are T cell receptor beta chains from one sample, sequenced in a study of shared clonotypes between healthy human individuals. Profiling relied on immunoSEQ multiplex PCR, and the TCRdb table lists in-frame clones only, not all of them. The sample contains hundreds of thousands of clones, about 96% of which appear only once. Specimen: naive CD4+ T cells sorted from blood. Receptor source: a woman aged 30 to 39 in good health. CDR3s leave out the opening cysteine and the closing phenylalanine or tryptophan. The order of the fields is J gene, clone size, CDR3 length, V gene, CDR3 protein. Clone size is given for some rows only: seen once, a few or many times, or a class if the clone is expanded.

j_gene: TRBJ2-1
abundance: -
len: 13
v_gene: TRBV5-1
CDR3aa: ASSLDLAGGNEQF

j_gene: TRBJ2-7
abundance: -
len: 9
v_gene: TRBV28
CDR3aa: ASSFLYEQY

j_gene: TRBJ2-7
abundance: -
len: 13
v_gene: TRBV29-1
CDR3aa: SVEVVGGAWNEQY

j_gene: TRBJ2-7
abundance: -
len: 13
v_gene: TRBV7-2
CDR3aa: ASSLTTSVSYEQY

j_gene: TRBJ2-1
abundance: -
len: 12
v_gene: TRBV30
CDR3aa: AWHRRVGYNEQF

j_gene: TRBJ2-7
abundance: once
len: 11
v_gene: TRBV28
CDR3aa: ASSSRYPYEQY

j_gene: TRBJ2-7
abundance: -
len: 13
v_gene: TRBV6-1
CDR3aa: ASSEGTASSYEQY

j_gene: TRBJ2-5
abundance: -
len: 11
v_gene: TRBV2
CDR3aa: ASRGTSKETQY

j_gene: TRBJ2-7
abundance: -
len: 14
v_gene: TRBV2
CDR3aa: ASSESVAILLYEQY

j_gene: TRBJ1-5
abundance: -
len: 13
v_gene: TRBV6-5
CDR3aa: ASSRDRARNQPQH

j_gene: TRBJ2-7
abundance: -
len: 11
v_gene: TRBV5-1
CDR3aa: ASSWGQKGEQY

j_gene: TRBJ1-1
abundance: -
len: 12
v_gene: TRBV2
CDR3aa: ASGNRVGYTEAF

j_gene: TRBJ2-7
abundance: -
len: 10
v_gene: TRBV27
CDR3aa: ASSSVTYEQY

j_gene: TRBJ2-3
abundance: once
len: 12
v_gene: TRBV19
CDR3aa: ASNPGQGTDTQY

j_gene: TRBJ2-7
abundance: -
len: 13
v_gene: TRBV15
CDR3aa: ATSTVPGPSYEQY